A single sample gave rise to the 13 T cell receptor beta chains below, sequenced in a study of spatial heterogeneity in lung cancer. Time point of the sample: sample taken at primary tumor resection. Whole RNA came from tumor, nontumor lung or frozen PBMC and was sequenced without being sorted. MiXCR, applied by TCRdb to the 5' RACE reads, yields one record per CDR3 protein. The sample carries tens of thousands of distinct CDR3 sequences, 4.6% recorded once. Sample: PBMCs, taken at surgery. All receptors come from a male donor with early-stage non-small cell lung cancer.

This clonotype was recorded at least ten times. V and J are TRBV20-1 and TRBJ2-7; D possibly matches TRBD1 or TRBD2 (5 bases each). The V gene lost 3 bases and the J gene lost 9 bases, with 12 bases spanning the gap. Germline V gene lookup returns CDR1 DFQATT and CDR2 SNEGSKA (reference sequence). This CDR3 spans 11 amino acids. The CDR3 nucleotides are TGCAGTGCTAGTCCTAGGGGAGTGCAGTACTTC. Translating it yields CSASPRGVQYF.

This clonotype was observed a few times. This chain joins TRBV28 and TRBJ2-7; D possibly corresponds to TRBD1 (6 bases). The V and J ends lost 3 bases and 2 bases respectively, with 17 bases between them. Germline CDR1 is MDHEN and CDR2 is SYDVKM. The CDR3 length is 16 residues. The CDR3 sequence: CASSFALDRLTYEQYF. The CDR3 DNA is TGTGCCAGCAGTTTTGCCCTCGACAGGCTAACCTACGAGCAGTACTTC.

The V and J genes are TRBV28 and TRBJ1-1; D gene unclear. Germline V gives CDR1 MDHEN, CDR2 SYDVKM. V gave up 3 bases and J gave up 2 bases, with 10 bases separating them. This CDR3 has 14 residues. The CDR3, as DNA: TGTGCCAGCAGTTTGGCGCAGAGTAACACTGAAGCTTTCTTT. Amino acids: CASSLAQSNTEAFF.

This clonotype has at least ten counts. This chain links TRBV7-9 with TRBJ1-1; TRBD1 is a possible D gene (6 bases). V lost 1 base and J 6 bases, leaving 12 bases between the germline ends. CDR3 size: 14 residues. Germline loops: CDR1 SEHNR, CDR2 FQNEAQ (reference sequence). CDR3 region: CASSLEQGRAEAFF. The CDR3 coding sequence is TGTGCCAGCAGCTTAGAGCAGGGGAGGGCTGAAGCTTTCTTT.

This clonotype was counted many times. The CDR3 nucleotides read TGCAGCGTTGGTCCGCTAGCGGGAGTCACAGATACGCAGTATTTT. Its translation is CSVGPLAGVTDTQYF. This chain uses TRBV29-1 with TRBJ2-3, with 10 bases lining up with TRBD2. The germline gives CDR1 SQVTM, CDR2 ANQGSEA. Trimming took 4 bases from V and 2 from J; bases not matched to a gene: 6. This CDR3 is 15 amino acids long.

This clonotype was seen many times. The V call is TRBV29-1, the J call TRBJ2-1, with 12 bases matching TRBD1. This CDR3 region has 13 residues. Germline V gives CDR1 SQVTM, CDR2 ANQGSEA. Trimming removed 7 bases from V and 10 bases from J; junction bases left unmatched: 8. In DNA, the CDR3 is TGCAGCGCCGGTTCGGGGACAGGGGGCGAGCAGTTCTTC. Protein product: CSAGSGTGGEQFF.

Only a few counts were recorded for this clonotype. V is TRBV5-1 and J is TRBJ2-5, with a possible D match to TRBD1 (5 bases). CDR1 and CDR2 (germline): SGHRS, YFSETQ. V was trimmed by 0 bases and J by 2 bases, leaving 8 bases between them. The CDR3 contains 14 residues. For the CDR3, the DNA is TGCGCCAGCAGCTTGGGACAGCTACAAGAGACCCAGTACTTC. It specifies CASSLGQLQETQYF.

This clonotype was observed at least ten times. The CDR3 spells CASSFIGDFNSPLHF. DNA for the CDR3: TGCGCCAGCAGCTTTATAGGGGATTTTAATTCACCCCTCCACTTT. This rearrangement joins TRBV5-1 to TRBJ1-6, with D perhaps TRBD1 (5 bases). V lost 2 bases to trimming and J lost 6 bases, with 12 bases between them. CDR3 size: 15 residues. The germline V gene encodes CDR1 SGHRS and CDR2 YFSETQ. The full variable domain, with the rest looked up from reference TRBV5-1 and TRBJ1-6, is KAGVTQTPRYLIKTRGQQVTLSCSPISGHRSVSWYQQTPGQGLQFLFEYFSETQRNKGNFPGRFSGRQFSNSRSEMNVSTLELGDSALYLCASSFIGDFNSPLHFGNGTRLTVT.

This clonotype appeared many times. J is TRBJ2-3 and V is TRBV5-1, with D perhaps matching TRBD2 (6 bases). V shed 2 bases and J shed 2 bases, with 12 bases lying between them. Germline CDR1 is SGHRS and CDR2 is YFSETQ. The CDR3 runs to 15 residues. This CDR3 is CASSLLAEATDTQYF. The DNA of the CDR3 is TGCGCCAGCAGCTTATTAGCGGAGGCCACAGATACGCAGTATTTT.

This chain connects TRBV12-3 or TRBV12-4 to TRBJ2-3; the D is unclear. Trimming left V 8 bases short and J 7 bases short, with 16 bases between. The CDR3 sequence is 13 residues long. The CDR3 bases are TGTGCCAGCGGATATCCATCCATGAATACGCAGTATTTT. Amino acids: CASGYPSMNTQYF.

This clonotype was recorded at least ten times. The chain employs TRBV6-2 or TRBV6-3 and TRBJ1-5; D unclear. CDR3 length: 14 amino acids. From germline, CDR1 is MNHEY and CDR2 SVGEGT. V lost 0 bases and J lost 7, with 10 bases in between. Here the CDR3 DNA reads TGTGCCAGCAGTTACTCAACCTTCGGGCAGCCCCAGCATTTT. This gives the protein CASSYSTFGQPQHF.

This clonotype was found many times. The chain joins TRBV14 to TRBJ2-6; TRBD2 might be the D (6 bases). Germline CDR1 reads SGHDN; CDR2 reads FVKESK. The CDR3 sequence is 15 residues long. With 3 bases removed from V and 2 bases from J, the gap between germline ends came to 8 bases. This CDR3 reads CASSHTSTGANVLTF. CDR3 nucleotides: TGTGCCAGCAGCCACACTAGCACTGGGGCCAACGTCCTGACTTTC.

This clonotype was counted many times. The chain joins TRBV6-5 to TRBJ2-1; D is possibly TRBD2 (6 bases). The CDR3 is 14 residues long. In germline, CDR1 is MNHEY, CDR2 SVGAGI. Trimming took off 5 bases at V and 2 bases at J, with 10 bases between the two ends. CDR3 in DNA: TGTGCCAGCAGTCAGGGACTTGCCTACAATGAGCAGTTCTTC. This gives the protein CASSQGLAYNEQFF.